This TCR beta chain was sequenced during a study of T cells in Graves' hyperthyroidism and ophthalmopathy. RNA transcripts gave rise to amplified TCR beta CDR3 regions. First-round RT-PCR of the TCR CDR3 relied on the HTBI primer set. TCRdb reprocessed the multiplex PCR reads via MiXCR and lists one record per CDR3 protein. This sample has 450,000 to 650,000 distinct CDR3 sequences; around 20% occur once, and the top ten carry 26%. Clinical symptoms, serum thyroxine and TRAb, thyroid ultrasound and orbital computed tomography were used for the diagnoses. The sequence was obtained from a man between 18 and 29 years old with Graves' hyperthyroidism. Sequences were obtained from blood.

The CDR3 reads CATSRQGSNYGYTF. DNA of the CDR3: TGTGCCACTTCAAGACAGGGGAGCAACTATGGCTACACCTTC. The V call is TRBV24-1, the J call TRBJ1-2; 8 positions agree with TRBD1. Germline assignment: CDR1 KGHDR and CDR2 SFDVKD. This CDR3 spans 14 amino acids. With V trimmed by 10 bases and J by 2 bases, 8 bases remained unmatched.